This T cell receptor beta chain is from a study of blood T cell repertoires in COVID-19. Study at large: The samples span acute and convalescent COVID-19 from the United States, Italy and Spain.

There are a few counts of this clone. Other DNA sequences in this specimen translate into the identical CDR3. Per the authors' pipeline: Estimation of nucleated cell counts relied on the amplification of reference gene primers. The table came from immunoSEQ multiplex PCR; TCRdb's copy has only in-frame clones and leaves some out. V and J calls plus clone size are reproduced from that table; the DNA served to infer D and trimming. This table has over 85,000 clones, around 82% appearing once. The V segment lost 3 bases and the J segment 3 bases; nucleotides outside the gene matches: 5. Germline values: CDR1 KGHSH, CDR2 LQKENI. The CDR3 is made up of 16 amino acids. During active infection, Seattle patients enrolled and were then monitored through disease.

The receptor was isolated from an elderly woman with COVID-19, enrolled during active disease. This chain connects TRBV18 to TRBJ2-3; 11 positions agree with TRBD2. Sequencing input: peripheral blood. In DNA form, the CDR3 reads TGTGCCAGCTCACCTTTAGCGGGAGGGCCGACAGATACGCAGTATTTT. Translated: CASSPLAGGPTDTQYF.